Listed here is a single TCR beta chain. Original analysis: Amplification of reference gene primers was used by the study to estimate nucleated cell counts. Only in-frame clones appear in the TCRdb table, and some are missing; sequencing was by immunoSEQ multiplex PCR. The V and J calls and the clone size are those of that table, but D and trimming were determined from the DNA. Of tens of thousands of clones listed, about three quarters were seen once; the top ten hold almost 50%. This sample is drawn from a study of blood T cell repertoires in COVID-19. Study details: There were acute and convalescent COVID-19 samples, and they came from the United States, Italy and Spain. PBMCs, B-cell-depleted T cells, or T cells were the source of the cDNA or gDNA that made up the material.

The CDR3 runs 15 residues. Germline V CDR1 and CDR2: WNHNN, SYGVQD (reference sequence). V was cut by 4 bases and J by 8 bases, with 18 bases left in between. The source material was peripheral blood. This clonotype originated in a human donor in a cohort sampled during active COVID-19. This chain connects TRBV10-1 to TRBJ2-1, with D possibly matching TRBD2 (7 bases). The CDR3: CASSALRGGVDEQFF. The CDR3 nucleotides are TGCGCCAGCAGTGCCCTGAGGGGGGGGGTCGATGAGCAGTTCTTC.